This T cell receptor (beta chain) comes out of a study of long-term antiretroviral therapy in people with HIV (dated by TCRdb to the early 2020s). Regarding the study in general: The earliest samples were collected approximately a decade before the 2015 WHO recommendation for immediate ART, a period when ART was typically delayed until CD4 counts fell. Among the approximately 27 participants with HIV, ten to eleven were female. No cross-contamination during QIAcube processing was shown when test extractions of a monoclonal T-cell line were performed alongside a few dozen polyclonal samples. From over 25 adults with confirmed HIV infection, the cohort provided approximately 190 cryopreserved PBMC samples, gathered serially across a mean of approximately six years (range 1-12). Whether ART initiation and durable HIV suppression were associated with changes in peripheral blood TRB repertoire composition and diversity was tested in a retrospective serial study. Points the paper makes about the study in general: The repertoire was dominated across all time points by expanded TRB clones identified before ART initiation, although this dominance was seen to fluctuate and to decrease in many PLHIV after ART. Starting ART was linked to a significant rise in TRB diversity, yet even after long-term ART the diversity remained significantly lower than in transplant donor controls. Inferences about post-ART repertoire changes are limited because no data were available on ART adherence, viral resistance or therapy changes. Limited PBMC availability meant only the TCR beta chain was sequenced, without alpha chain pairing. The samples span the years 2004 to 2017, and the ART regimens used may be less effective than current regimens. CDR3 length ranges in HIV repertoires were narrower than in controls, and network structure suggested an antigen-experienced repertoire with only a slight naive shift after ART. Because pre-ART samples had limited cell numbers, unsorted PBMC were profiled rather than sorted CD4+ and CD8+ T cells.

The immunoSEQ hsTCRB v3.0 assay was used at survey level resolution to sequence the TRB variable region. The target sequencing depth for TRB was roughly 40,000-50,000 T-cell genomes per sample. An Illumina MiSeq with a v3 150-cycle kit was used to sequence the pooled TRB libraries. Under the source paper's analysis protocol: Analysis of repertoires was carried out in R inside a reproducible Nextflow workflow spanning QC, data transformation and analysis. LymphoSeq2, an R package for exploring AIRR-Seq data, was used to implement the custom analyses. A handful of samples that yielded fewer than 5000 total TRB sequences were excluded, so that 188 HIV repertoires were analyzed. Among the roughly 180 retained HIV repertoires, about 57 were collected before ART initiation and some 130 after ART initiation. Each repertoire was downsampled to 5000 TRB nucleotide sequences, and summary statistics were averaged across 100 downsampling iterations. TRB sequences were retained for analysis only if CDR3 regions of at least seven amino acids were present. Two measures captured diversity: a Shannon entropy-derived clonality score and the Gini coefficient. Repertoire networks linked the top 5000 CDR3 amino acid sequences whenever two sequences differed by an edit distance of one. Antigen specificity groups and MHC restriction were predicted for TRB CDR3 amino acid sequences with GLIPH2. Known CMV, EBV, HIV or tissue antigen associations were flagged by matching CDR3 amino acid sequences against VDJdb and McPAS-TCR. Pre-ART, post-ART and control groups were compared with Wilcoxon signed-rank tests and Holm-Bonferroni correction. In its TCRdb copy, this immuneACCESS table keeps in-frame sequences only and misses some clones. Where compared with another copy, unresolved V genes explain less than half of these, and the others have no known cause. Clone size and the V and J calls come from that table; the DNA yielded D and trimming. A total of 15,000 to 20,000 clones appear in this sample, around three quarters of them only once. The ten top clones hold 6.5% to 7.5% of the sample.

CDR1 is given as SGHTA and CDR2 as FQGNSA, both from the germline V gene. The junction shows trimming of 5 bases on V and 0 bases on J, plus 10 bases between the germline ends. The CDR3 spans 14 residues, from the cysteine through the phenylalanine. The sequence is cut down to CDR3 DNA, 42 bases in frame from base 1. As regards this clone: Its specific antigen is unknown. Per-base qualities were not stored, and no clone one base away is much larger.

To be included, a participant needed at least one PBMC sample from before ART initiation plus at least two post-ART samples. Every participant with HIV received treatment in the United States of America. Before DNA extraction, cryopreserved samples of roughly 0.95-10 million PBMC were thawed and washed. At the time of the earliest PBMC sample, participants with HIV were aged between roughly 20 and 55 years. PBMC samples from each participant spanned 1-4 timepoints before ART initiation and 2-8 timepoints after ART initiation, with a median of 7 samples. Serial HIV viral load, CD4+ T-cell count, ART history and demographic data were obtained for every participant. Genomic DNA was extracted from unsorted PBMC with a Qiagen kit on a QIAcube, with processing performed in batches of 12 samples.

The sequence joins TRBV7-2 to TRBJ1-2, and TRBD1 may be the D gene, going by 5 matching bases. The specimen was unsorted PBMCs, collected 2.2 years after starting antiretroviral therapy. This receptor was identified in a middle-aged man with HIV. The CDR3 has the sequence CASSPQVSNYGYTF. The nucleotide sequence reads as follows: TGTGCCAGCAGCCCACAGGTCTCTAACTATGGCTACACCTTC.